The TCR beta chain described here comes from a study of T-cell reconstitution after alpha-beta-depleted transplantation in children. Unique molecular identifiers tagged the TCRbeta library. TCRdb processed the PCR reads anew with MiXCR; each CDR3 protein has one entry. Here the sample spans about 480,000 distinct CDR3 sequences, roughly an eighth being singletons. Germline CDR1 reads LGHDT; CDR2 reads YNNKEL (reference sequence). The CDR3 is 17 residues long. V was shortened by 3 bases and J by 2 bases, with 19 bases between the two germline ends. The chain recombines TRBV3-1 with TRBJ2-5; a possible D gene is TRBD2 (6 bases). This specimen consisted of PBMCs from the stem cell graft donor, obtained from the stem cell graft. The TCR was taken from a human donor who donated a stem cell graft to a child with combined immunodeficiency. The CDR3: CASSQEGPSRVQETQYF. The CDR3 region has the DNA TGTGCCAGCAGCCAGGAGGGCCCTAGCAGGGTTCAAGAGACCCAGTACTTC.